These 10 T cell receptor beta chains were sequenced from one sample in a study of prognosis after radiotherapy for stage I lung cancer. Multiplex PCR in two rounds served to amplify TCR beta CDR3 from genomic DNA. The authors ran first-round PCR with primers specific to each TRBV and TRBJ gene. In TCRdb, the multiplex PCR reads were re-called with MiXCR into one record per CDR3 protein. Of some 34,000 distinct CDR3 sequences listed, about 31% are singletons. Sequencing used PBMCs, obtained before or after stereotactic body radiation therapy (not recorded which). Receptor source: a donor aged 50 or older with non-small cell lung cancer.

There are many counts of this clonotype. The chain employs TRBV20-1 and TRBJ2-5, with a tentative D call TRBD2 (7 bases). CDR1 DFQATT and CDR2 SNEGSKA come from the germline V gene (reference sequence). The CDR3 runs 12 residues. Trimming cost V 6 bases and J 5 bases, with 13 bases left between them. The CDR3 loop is CSARRGGETQYF. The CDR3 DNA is TGCAGTGCAAGAAGGGGGGGGGAGACCCAGTACTTC.

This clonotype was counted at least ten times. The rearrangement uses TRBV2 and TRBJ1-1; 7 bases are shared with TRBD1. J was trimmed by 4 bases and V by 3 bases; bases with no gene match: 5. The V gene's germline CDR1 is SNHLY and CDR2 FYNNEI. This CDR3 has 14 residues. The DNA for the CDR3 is TGTGCCAGCAGTGAGGGGACAGCGGGCACTGAAGCTTTCTTT. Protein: CASSEGTAGTEAFF.

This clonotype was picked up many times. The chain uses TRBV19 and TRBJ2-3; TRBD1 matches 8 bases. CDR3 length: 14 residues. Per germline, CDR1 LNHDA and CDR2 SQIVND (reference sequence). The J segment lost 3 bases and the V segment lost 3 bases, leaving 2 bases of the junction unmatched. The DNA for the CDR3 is TGTGCCAGTAGTATTAGACAGGGGACAGATACGCAGTATTTT. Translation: CASSIRQGTDTQYF.

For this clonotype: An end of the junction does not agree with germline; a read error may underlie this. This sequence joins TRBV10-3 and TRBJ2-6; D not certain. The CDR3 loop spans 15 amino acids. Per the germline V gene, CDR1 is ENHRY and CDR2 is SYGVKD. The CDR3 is CSISESISGANVLTF. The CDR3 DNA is TGTTCCATCAGCGAGAGCATCTCTGGGGCCAACGTCCTGACTTTC.

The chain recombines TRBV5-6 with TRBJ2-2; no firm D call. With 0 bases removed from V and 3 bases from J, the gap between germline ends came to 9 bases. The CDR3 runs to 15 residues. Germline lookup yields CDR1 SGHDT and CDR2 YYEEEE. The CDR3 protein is CASSLAGTYTGELFF. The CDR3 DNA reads TGTGCCAGCAGCTTGGCCGGCACCTACACCGGGGAGCTGTTTTTT.

CDR3: CASSLTKGAGANVLTF. CDR3 nucleotide sequence: TGCGCCAGCAGCTTGACCAAAGGGGCTGGGGCCAACGTCCTGACTTTC. This chain uses TRBV5-1 with TRBJ2-6; maybe TRBD1 (5 bases). The CDR3 spans 16 residues. CDR1 SGHRS and CDR2 YFSETQ come from the germline V gene. The V end lost 1 base, the J end lost 2 bases, and 10 bases lay between the germline ends.

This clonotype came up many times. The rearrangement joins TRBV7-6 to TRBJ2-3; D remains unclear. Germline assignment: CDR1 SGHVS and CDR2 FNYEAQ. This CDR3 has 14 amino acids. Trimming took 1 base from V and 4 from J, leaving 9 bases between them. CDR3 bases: TGTGCCAGCAGCTTAGAGGCGTCTCCAGATACGCAGTATTTT. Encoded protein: CASSLEASPDTQYF.

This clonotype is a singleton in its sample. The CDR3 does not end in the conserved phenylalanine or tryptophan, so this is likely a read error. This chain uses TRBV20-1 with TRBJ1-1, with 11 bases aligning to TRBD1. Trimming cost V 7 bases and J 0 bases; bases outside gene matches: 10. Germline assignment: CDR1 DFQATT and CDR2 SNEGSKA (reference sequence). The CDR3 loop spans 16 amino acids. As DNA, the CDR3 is TGCAGTGAGGATGTAGGGACAGGGGGTTTGAACACTGAAGCTTTCTCT. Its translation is CSEDVGTGGLNTEAFS.

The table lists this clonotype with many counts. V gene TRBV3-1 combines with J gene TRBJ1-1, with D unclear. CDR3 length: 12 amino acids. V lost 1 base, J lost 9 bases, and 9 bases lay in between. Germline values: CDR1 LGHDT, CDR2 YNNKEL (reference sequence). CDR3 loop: CASSQGSGKAFF. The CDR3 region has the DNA TGTGCCAGCAGCCAAGGGTCGGGGAAAGCTTTCTTT.

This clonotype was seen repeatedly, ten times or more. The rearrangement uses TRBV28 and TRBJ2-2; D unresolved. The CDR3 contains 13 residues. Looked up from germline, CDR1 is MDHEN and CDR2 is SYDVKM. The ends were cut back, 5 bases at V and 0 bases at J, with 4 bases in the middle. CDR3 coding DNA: TGTGCCAGCAGTCCAGCGAACACCGGGGAGCTGTTTTTT. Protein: CASSPANTGELFF.